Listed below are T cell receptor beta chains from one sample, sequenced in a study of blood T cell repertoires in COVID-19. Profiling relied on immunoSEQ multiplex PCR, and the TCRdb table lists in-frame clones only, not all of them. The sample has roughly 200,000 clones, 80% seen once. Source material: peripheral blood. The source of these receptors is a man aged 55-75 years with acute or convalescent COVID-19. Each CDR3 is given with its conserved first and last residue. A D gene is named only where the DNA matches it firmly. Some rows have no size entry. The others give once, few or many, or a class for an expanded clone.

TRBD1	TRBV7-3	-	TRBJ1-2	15	CASSQGTVINYGYTF	TGTGCCAGCAGCCAAGGGACAGTTATAAACTATGGCTACACCTTC
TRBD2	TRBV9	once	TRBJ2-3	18	CASSVGPSGRAAGDTQYF	TGTGCCAGCAGCGTAGGTCCCAGCGGGAGGGCCGCGGGTGATACGCAGTATTTT
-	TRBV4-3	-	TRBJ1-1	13	CASSQDLRTEAFF	TGCGCCAGCAGCCAAGATTTGAGAACTGAAGCTTTCTTT
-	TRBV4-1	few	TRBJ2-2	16	CASSRRPPGNTGELFF	TGCGCCAGCAGCCGTCGCCCCCCAGGGAACACCGGGGAGCTGTTTTTT
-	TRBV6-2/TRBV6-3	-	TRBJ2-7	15	CASSARYGLSYEQYF	TGTGCCAGCAGCGCACGCTACGGACTGTCCTACGAGCAGTACTTC
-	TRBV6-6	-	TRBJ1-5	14	CASRPGGANQPQHF	TGTGCCAGCAGGCCCGGGGGGGCAAATCAGCCCCAGCATTTT
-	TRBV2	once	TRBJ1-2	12	CASQAGIYGYTF	TGTGCCAGCCAGGCAGGGATCTATGGCTACACCTTC
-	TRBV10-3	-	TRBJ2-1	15	CAIRELVGVYNEQFF	TGTGCCATCAGAGAACTAGTTGGAGTTTACAATGAGCAGTTCTTC
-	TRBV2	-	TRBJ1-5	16	CASKGQTINSNQPQHF	TGTGCCAGCAAGGGGCAGACGATTAATAGCAATCAGCCCCAGCATTTT
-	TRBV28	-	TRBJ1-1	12	CASSLRYTEAFF	TGTGCCAGCAGTTTACGGTACACTGAAGCTTTCTTT
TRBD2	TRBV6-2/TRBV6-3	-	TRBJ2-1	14	CASSWRGRDNEQFF	TGTGCCAGCAGTTGGCGGGGGAGGGACAATGAGCAGTTCTTC
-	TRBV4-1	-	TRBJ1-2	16	CASSRTTGGGSYGYTF	TGCGCCAGCAGCCGGACCACCGGCGGGGGGTCCTATGGCTACACCTTC
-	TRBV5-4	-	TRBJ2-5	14	CASSTTGPQETQYF	TGTGCCAGCAGCACTACAGGGCCCCAAGAGACCCAGTACTTC
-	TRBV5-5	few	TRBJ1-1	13	CASSPDSDTEAFF	TGTGCCAGCAGCCCAGACAGTGACACTGAAGCTTTCTTT
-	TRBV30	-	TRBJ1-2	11	CAWNDGPGGLF	TGTGCCTGGAATGATGGCCCCGGGGGGCTCTTC
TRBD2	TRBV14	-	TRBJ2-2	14	CASSHRGGTGELFF	TGTGCCAGCAGCCATCGCGGGGGCACCGGGGAGCTGTTTTTT
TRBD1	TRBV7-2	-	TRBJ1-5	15	CASSLSGQGNQPQHF	TGTGCCAGCAGCTTATCCGGACAGGGCAATCAGCCCCAGCATTTT
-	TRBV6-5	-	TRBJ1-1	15	CASSYSSGANTEAFF	TGTGCCAGCAGTTACTCGAGTGGGGCGAACACTGAAGCTTTCTTT
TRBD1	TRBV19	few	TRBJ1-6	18	CASSIDSAGTGVNSPLHF	TGTGCCAGTAGTATAGATAGCGCCGGGACAGGAGTAAATTCACCCCTCCACTTT